The 25 T cell receptor beta chains listed next were all sequenced from one sample in a study of cytomegalovirus exposure and HLA in healthy donors. With 60 Vbeta and 13 Jbeta primers, the PCR was carried out. The method was immunoSEQ multiplex PCR; TCRdb's version includes in-frame clones alone and lacks a portion of them. The sample holds about 160,000 clones, 75% to 80% seen once. Sequences were obtained from PBMCs. The receptors come from a woman aged 40 to 55 in good health and CMV-seronegative.

This clone was seen only a few times. The chain is built from TRBV6-6 and TRBJ2-5; TRBD2 agrees at 8 bases. The CDR3 has 14 amino acids. Germline CDR1 is MNHNY and CDR2 is SVGAGI (reference sequence). The ends lost 7 bases at V and 4 bases at J; junction bases unmatched: 8. The CDR3 nucleotides read TGTGCCAGCAACGGCCGGGGGGGCCGAGAGACCCAGTACTTC. It codes for CASNGRGGRETQYF.

The chain joins TRBV5-3 to TRBJ1-2; no definite D call. TRBV5-3 is flagged as an ORF with uncertain function. The ends were cut back, 2 bases at V and 4 bases at J, with 9 bases in the middle. The length of the CDR3 is 13 residues. The CDR3, as DNA: TGTGCCAGAAGCTTACCCCTACTCTATGGCTACACCTTC. Amino acids: CARSLPLLYGYTF.

The CDR3 DNA sequence: TGTGCCAGCAGTGTACAGGGGGGGGCCACTGAAGCTTTCTTT. It encodes CASSVQGGATEAFF. This chain joins TRBV6-4 and TRBJ1-1, with 8 bases fitting TRBD1. Germline trimming cut 4 bases from V and 4 bases from J; bases unmatched to any gene: 5. Germline CDR1 MRHNA, CDR2 SNTAGT. This CDR3 comprises 14 residues.

The gene calls are TRBV6-1 and TRBJ2-3; TRBD1 is a possible D gene (5 bases). V was cut by 6 bases and J by 3 bases, with 10 bases left in between. CDR1 and CDR2 (germline): MNHNS, SASEGT. This CDR3 comprises 13 residues. This CDR3 reads CASSRARTDTQYF. The CDR3 DNA sequence: TGTGCCAGCAGCAGGGCCCGAACAGATACGCAGTATTTT.

This rearrangement joins TRBV28 to TRBJ2-5; 7 positions match TRBD1. Per the germline V gene, CDR1 is MDHEN and CDR2 is SYDVKM. The CDR3 loop spans 15 amino acids. V lost 2 bases, J lost 5 bases, and 8 bases stayed unmatched. In nucleotides, the CDR3 is TGTGCCAGCAGTTTAGGCGATGTCAGGGGGGAGACCCAGTACTTC. It translates to CASSLGDVRGETQYF. The complete variable domain, with remaining parts taken from reference TRBV28 and TRBJ2-5, reads DVKVTQSSRYLVKRTGEKVFLECVQDMDHENMFWYRQDPGLGLRLIYFSYDVKMKEKGDIPEGYSVSREKKERFSLILESASTNQTSMYLCASSLGDVRGETQYFGPGTRLLVL.

This chain joins TRBV6-6 and TRBJ1-6; D gene unclear. Germline V gives CDR1 MNHNY, CDR2 SVGAGI (reference sequence). Trimming cost V 5 bases and J 9 bases, with 8 bases left between them. The CDR3 has 12 residues. The CDR3, as DNA: TGTGCCAGCAGTCCTCCCAGTTCACCCCTCCACTTT. The encoded protein is CASSPPSSPLHF.

The chain has TRBV6-5 and TRBJ2-1, with D possibly being TRBD2 (6 bases). From germline, CDR1 is MNHEY and CDR2 SVGAGI. Trimming pared 2 bases from V and 12 bases from J, leaving 11 bases between. The CDR3 contains 12 residues. The CDR3 is CASSYPGVGQFF. The CDR3 region has the DNA TGTGCCAGCAGTTACCCGGGGGTGGGGCAGTTCTTC.

This chain links TRBV28 with TRBJ2-7; 8 bases agree with TRBD2. The length of the CDR3 is 14 residues. Germline values: CDR1 MDHEN, CDR2 SYDVKM. The V gene end was trimmed by 3 bases and the J gene end by 4 bases; junction bases not matched to a gene: 5. The CDR3, as DNA: TGTGCCAGCAGTTTCCGGGAGGGTTCTTACGAGCAGTACTTC. Its translation: CASSFREGSYEQYF.

This chain joins TRBV6-5 and TRBJ1-2; the D is unclear. In germline, CDR1 is MNHEY, CDR2 SVGAGI. The CDR3 spans 13 residues. Trimming stripped 5 bases from V and 3 bases from J, with 10 bases between. The CDR3 reads CASSPAGYYGYTF. The CDR3 DNA reads TGTGCCAGCAGTCCAGCGGGTTACTATGGCTACACCTTC.

The genes are TRBV19 and TRBJ1-1, with TRBD1 matching 8 bases. CDR3 length: 19 residues. Germline-derived CDR1 and CDR2 are LNHDA and SQIVND (reference sequence). Trimming at V came to 3 bases and at J to 5 bases, leaving 20 bases not matched to a gene. CDR3 in amino acids: CASSMTIKVDRARGTEAFF. The CDR3 DNA follows: TGTGCCAGTAGTATGACCATTAAAGTGGACAGGGCCAGAGGGACTGAAGCTTTCTTT.

V is TRBV4-1 and J is TRBJ2-7; TRBD1 aligns across 11 bases. Looked up from germline, CDR1 is MGHRA and CDR2 is YSYEKL. V trimming: 4 bases; J trimming: 3 bases; junction bases outside the gene matches: 5. CDR3 length: 15 residues. The CDR3 reads CASSLGQGGVYEQYF. The CDR3 DNA reads as TGCGCCAGCAGCCTGGGACAGGGGGGAGTCTACGAGCAGTACTTC.

The chain's CDR3 is CASSPHREIGNTEAFF. The CDR3, as DNA: TGTGCCAGCTCCCCTCACAGGGAAATTGGGAACACTGAAGCTTTCTTT. This chain joins TRBV18 and TRBJ1-1, with D tentatively TRBD1 (6 bases). Germline CDR1 KGHSH, CDR2 LQKENI. The CDR3 extends over 16 amino acids. The V gene lost 6 bases and the J gene lost 1 base, with 18 bases spanning the gap.

This clone was observed a handful of times. The chain recombines TRBV2 with TRBJ1-2; D may be TRBD1 (6 bases). Germline lookup yields CDR1 SNHLY and CDR2 FYNNEI. The V gene lost 6 bases and the J gene lost 7 bases, with 12 bases spanning the gap. This CDR3 comprises 12 residues. This chain's CDR3 is CASRVGAGGYTF. The CDR3 DNA reads TGTGCCAGCAGGGTGGGGGCGGGTGGCTACACCTTC.

The rearrangement joins TRBV28 to TRBJ2-7; 9 nucleotides align to TRBD2. The CDR3 sequence is 22 residues long. Germline loops: CDR1 MDHEN, CDR2 SYDVKM. After removal of 1 base from V and 0 bases from J, the junction contained 22 bases not matched to a gene. This CDR3 reads CASSLLSGGWVAGVRSSYEQYF. The CDR3 bases are TGTGCCAGCAGTTTATTAAGTGGAGGGTGGGTAGCGGGGGTTCGTAGCTCCTACGAGCAGTACTTC.

CDR3 sequence: CAIMGNYEQYF. CDR3 DNA: TGTGCCATCATGGGCAATTACGAGCAGTACTTC. The gene calls are TRBV10-3 and TRBJ2-7; D not resolved. Trimming removed 7 bases from V and 4 bases from J, with 8 bases in between. The germline CDR1 and CDR2 sequences are ENHRY and SYGVKD. This CDR3 comprises 11 residues.

The chain carries TRBV5-1 and TRBJ1-1; TRBD1 is a possible D gene (6 bases). This CDR3 spans 16 amino acids. Germline CDR1 SGHRS, CDR2 YFSETQ. Trimming cost V 0 bases and J 0 bases, with 12 bases left between them. CDR3 loop: CASSLAGASMNTEAFF. CDR3 in DNA: TGCGCCAGCAGCTTGGCAGGGGCTTCGATGAACACTGAAGCTTTCTTT.

This chain uses TRBV18 with TRBJ2-6; 7 positions match TRBD2. The germline CDR1 and CDR2 sequences are KGHSH and LQKENI. The CDR3 runs 21 residues. The ends lost 0 bases at V and 3 bases at J; junction bases unmatched: 17. CDR3 in DNA: TGTGCCAGCTCACCACCGGGAGGGGTAACGGGACTCGGTAGTGGGGCCAACGTCCTGACTTTC. As protein: CASSPPGGVTGLGSGANVLTF. Using reference TRBV18 and TRBJ2-6 for the parts outside the CDR3, the full variable domain is NAGVMQNPRHLVRRRGQEARLRCSPMKGHSHVYWYRQLPEEGLKFMVYLQKENIIDESGMPKERFSAEFPKEGPSILRIQQVVRGDSAAYFCASSPPGGVTGLGSGANVLTFGAGSRLTVL.

This clone was counted a few times. The V gene is TRBV6-6, the J gene TRBJ1-2; D is ambiguous. V was trimmed by 8 bases and J by 5 bases, leaving 12 bases between them. This CDR3 spans 12 amino acids. The germline gives CDR1 MNHNY, CDR2 SVGAGI (reference sequence). The CDR3 loop is CASLSLLYGYTF. CDR3 nucleotide sequence: TGTGCCAGCTTATCACTCCTTTATGGCTACACCTTC.

This clone was seen more than once but under ten times. The V gene is TRBV6-5, the J gene TRBJ1-2, with 7 bases aligning to TRBD1. The CDR3 is 13 residues long. Trimming took 6 bases from V and 8 from J; bases not matched to a gene: 9. The germline gives CDR1 MNHEY, CDR2 SVGAGI. The DNA of the CDR3 is TGTGCCAGCAGCCTACAGGGGTCGGGGGGCTACACCTTC. It codes for CASSLQGSGGYTF.

V and J are TRBV7-3 and TRBJ2-5; weak D call: TRBD2 (7 bases). The CDR3 contains 15 residues. V lost 1 base and J lost 2, with 11 bases in between. Germline V gene data show CDR1 as SGHTA and CDR2 as FQGTGA. CDR3 DNA: TGTGCCAGCAGCTTAAGGAGGGGGGGGCAAGAGACCCAGTACTTC. Translating it yields CASSLRRGGQETQYF.

The chain is built from TRBV18 and TRBJ1-1, with D perhaps matching TRBD1 (6 bases). The CDR3 runs 13 residues. The V gene lost 1 base and the J gene lost 6 bases, with 9 bases spanning the gap. Per the germline V gene, CDR1 is KGHSH and CDR2 is LQKENI. CDR3 protein: CASSPQGDAEAFF. The CDR3 DNA reads as TGTGCCAGCTCACCACAGGGGGACGCTGAAGCTTTCTTT. The full variable domain, rest sourced from reference TRBV18 and TRBJ1-1, is NAGVMQNPRHLVRRRGQEARLRCSPMKGHSHVYWYRQLPEEGLKFMVYLQKENIIDESGMPKERFSAEFPKEGPSILRIQQVVRGDSAAYFCASSPQGDAEAFFGQGTRLTVV.

The rearrangement uses TRBV9 and TRBJ2-3; possible D gene TRBD2, 5 bases. Trimming shortened V by 0 bases and J by 0 bases, and 11 bases separated the two germline ends. Germline CDR1 SGDLS, CDR2 YYNGEE. The CDR3 has 16 residues. The CDR3 loop reads CASSVEERFSTDTQYF. CDR3 DNA: TGTGCCAGCAGCGTAGAGGAGCGGTTTAGCACAGATACGCAGTATTTT.

The V gene is TRBV28, the J gene TRBJ2-1; the match to TRBD1 covers 8 bases. Per germline, CDR1 MDHEN and CDR2 SYDVKM. J lost 2 bases, V lost 6 bases, and 6 bases had no gene match. The CDR3 covers 15 residues. This CDR3 reads CASRGQVPTYNEQFF. CDR3 bases: TGTGCCAGCAGGGGACAGGTCCCCACCTACAATGAGCAGTTCTTC.

The chain uses TRBV7-2 and TRBJ2-3; TRBD2 matches at 8 bases. The CDR3 consists of 15 residues. Per the germline V gene, CDR1 is SGHTA and CDR2 is FQGNSA. With 1 base clipped from V and 6 bases from J, the junction kept 6 bases outside the gene matches. The CDR3 region has the DNA TGTGCCAGCAGCTTAGTTGCGGGGGGACCCGATACGCAGTATTTT. Residues: CASSLVAGGPDTQYF.

The chain uses TRBV18 and TRBJ2-7; D ambiguous. Germline V gene sequence: CDR1 KGHSH, CDR2 LQKENI. The CDR3 runs to 14 residues. The V gene lost 1 base and the J gene lost 4 bases, with 11 bases spanning the gap. This CDR3 is CASSPRGPGYEQYF. CDR3 nucleotides: TGTGCCAGCTCACCACGCGGCCCTGGGTACGAGCAGTACTTC.